One sample yielded the 18 T cell receptor beta chains listed below, sequenced in a study of blood T cell repertoires in COVID-19. Libraries were prepared by immunoSEQ multiplex PCR; TCRdb keeps only in-frame clonotypes and omits some of them. The sample records some 400,000 clones, more than 85% being singletons. Sequencing input: peripheral blood. The receptors come from a human donor in a cohort sampled during active COVID-19.

The rearrangement links TRBV3-1 (or the pseudogene TRBV3-2) to TRBJ2-5, with TRBD2 matching 11 bases. Germline V lookup: CDR1 LGHDT, CDR2 YNNKEL (reference sequence). The V gene end was trimmed by 1 base and the J gene end by 2 bases; junction bases not matched to a gene: 9. The CDR3 extends over 18 amino acids. In DNA, the CDR3 is TGTGCCAGCAGCCAAGCCGCCCCACTAGCGGGAGTTCAAGAGACCCAGTACTTC. It codes for CASSQAAPLAGVQETQYF.

This clone was seen a few times. The gene calls are TRBV5-1 and TRBJ1-4, with D maybe TRBD1 (5 bases). Looked up from germline, CDR1 is SGHRS and CDR2 is YFSETQ. Trimming removed 4 bases at V and 3 bases at J, with 10 bases between. The CDR3 runs to 14 residues. CDR3 region: CASSPAGANEKLFF. In DNA, the CDR3 is TGCGCCAGCAGCCCCGCGGGGGCTAATGAAAAACTGTTTTTT.

The V and J genes are TRBV19 and TRBJ1-2; 9 bases agree with TRBD1. V was pared by 1 base and J by 4 bases, with 7 bases of the junction left unmatched. This CDR3 has 16 residues. CDR1 and CDR2 (germline): LNHDA, SQIVND (reference sequence). The CDR3 DNA follows: TGTGCCAGTAGTATAGGCGCGGGACAGGGAGGCTATGGCTACACCTTC. Translation: CASSIGAGQGGYGYTF.

V is TRBV7-6 and J is TRBJ2-5, with 12 nucleotides matching TRBD2. The length of the CDR3 is 13 residues. Germline-derived CDR1 and CDR2 are SGHVS and FNYEAQ. V dropped 6 bases and J dropped 7; count of bases not matched to a gene: 3. The CDR3 DNA sequence: TGTGCCAGCAGTGGACTAGCGGGAACGACCCAGTACTTC. Translation gives CASSGLAGTTQYF. The variable domain in full, with the rest retrieved from reference TRBV7-6 and TRBJ2-5, is GAGVSQSPRYKVTKRGQDVALRCDPISGHVSLYWYRQALGQGPEFLTYFNYEAQQDKSGLPNDRFSAERPEGSISTLTIQRTEQRDSAMYRCASSGLAGTTQYFGPGTRLLVL.

The chain couples TRBV7-2 to TRBJ1-2; a weak D match, TRBD1 (6 bases). This CDR3 is 15 amino acids long. Per the germline V gene, CDR1 is SGHTA and CDR2 is FQGNSA. V lost 3 bases and J 4 bases, leaving 15 bases between the germline ends. The CDR3 reads CASSFRTGKGYGYTF. The CDR3 nucleotides are TGTGCCAGCAGCTTTCGAACAGGGAAGGGCTATGGCTACACCTTC.

This chain uses TRBV6-5 with TRBJ1-6; D gene ambiguous. Looked up from germline, CDR1 is MNHEY and CDR2 is SVGAGI. CDR3 length: 14 residues. Trimming pared 6 bases from V and 14 bases from J, leaving 20 bases between. CDR3 DNA: TGTGCCAGCAGCCCGTTCGGGTCCCTTCTCACCCTCCACTTT. Translating gives CASSPFGSLLTLHF.

J is TRBJ2-5 and V is TRBV5-1; maybe TRBD1 (6 bases). Germline CDR1 SGHRS, CDR2 YFSETQ. V was cut by 4 bases and J by 0 bases, with 13 bases left in between. This CDR3 is 15 amino acids long. Written as DNA, the CDR3 is TGCGCCAGCAGCCTGGACAGACAGTACCAAGAGACCCAGTACTTC. Amino acids: CASSLDRQYQETQYF.

The chain uses TRBV27 and TRBJ1-2; D is unclear. The germline V and J ends were trimmed by 6 bases and 3 bases, with 11 bases remaining between them. Looked up from germline, CDR1 is MNHEY and CDR2 is SMNVEV (reference sequence). CDR3 length: 13 amino acids. The CDR3 nucleotides read TGTGCCAGCAGCCAGACCGGGTACTATGGCTACACCTTC. Protein product: CASSQTGYYGYTF.

The table lists this clone with a few counts. The chain uses TRBV16 and TRBJ1-3; D is uncertain. CDR3 length equals 13 residues. The V end lost 2 bases, the J end lost 9 bases, and 11 bases lay between the germline ends. Germline CDR1 and CDR2: KGHSY and FQNENV. This CDR3 is CASSQVVDSTIYF. The DNA of the CDR3 is TGTGCCAGCAGCCAAGTTGTGGACTCCACCATATATTTT. Complete variable domain (other parts from reference TRBV16 and TRBJ1-3): GEEVAQTPKHLVRGEGQKAKLYCAPIKGHSYVFWYQQVLKNEFKFLISFQNENVFDETGMPKERFSAKCLPNSPCSLEIQATKLEDSAVYFCASSQVVDSTIYFGEGSWLTVV.

CDR3 in DNA: TGCAGCGAACGGACTAGCGGCTCCTACAATGAGCAGTTCTTC. Translation gives CSERTSGSYNEQFF. The chain couples TRBV29-1 to TRBJ2-1, with 10 nucleotides matching TRBD2. The CDR3 sequence is 14 residues long. J was trimmed by 0 bases and V by 7 bases; bases with no gene match: 3. CDR1 SQVTM and CDR2 ANQGSEA come from the germline V gene.

This chain uses TRBV5-4 with TRBJ1-4, with 7 positions matching TRBD1. The ends lost 4 bases at V and 5 bases at J; junction bases unmatched: 8. The CDR3 spans 15 residues. Looked up from germline, CDR1 is SGHNT and CDR2 is YYREEE (reference sequence). Written as DNA, the CDR3 is TGTGCCAGCAGCCAGTATGACAGGGCCAATGAAAAACTGTTTTTT. Translation: CASSQYDRANEKLFF. Filled out from reference TRBV5-4 and TRBJ1-4, the complete variable domain reads ETGVTQSPTHLIKTRGQQVTLRCSSQSGHNTVSWYQQALGQGPQFIFQYYREEENGRGNFPPRFSGLQFPNYSSELNVNALELDDSALYLCASSQYDRANEKLFFGSGTQLSVL.

J is TRBJ1-1 and V is TRBV5-1, with TRBD1 matching 10 bases. The trim removed 8 bases at V and 2 bases at J, leaving 6 bases unmatched. Per germline, CDR1 SGHRS and CDR2 YFSETQ. The CDR3 has 14 residues. The CDR3 DNA reads TGCGCCAGTAAGACAGGGGGCGCCAACACTGAAGCTTTCTTT. This sequence encodes CASKTGGANTEAFF.

The chain combines TRBV2 with TRBJ1-2, with 8 bases aligning to TRBD1. Losses at the gene ends were 2 bases for V and 2 bases for J; bases not matched to a gene: 1. This CDR3 spans 14 amino acids. Per the germline V gene, CDR1 is SNHLY and CDR2 is FYNNEI. The CDR3 loop reads CASSEQGANYGYTF. The CDR3 DNA sequence: TGTGCCAGCAGTGAACAGGGGGCGAACTATGGCTACACCTTC.

The chain employs TRBV6-1 and TRBJ2-1; unclear D gene. The CDR3 sequence is 13 residues long. The germline gives CDR1 MNHNS, CDR2 SASEGT. The V end lost 1 base, the J end lost 4 bases, and 5 bases lay between the germline ends. The CDR3 DNA is TGTGCCAGCAGTGAAGTATATTACAATGAGCAGTTCTTC. It yields the protein CASSEVYYNEQFF.

The chain carries TRBV7-8 and TRBJ2-2; D perhaps matches TRBD1 (5 bases). V lost 7 bases and J lost 5, with 14 bases in between. Germline values: CDR1 SGHVS, CDR2 FQNEAQ. This CDR3 has 14 amino acids. For the CDR3, the DNA is TGTGCCAGCACCCCCTCGCGACAGACCGGGGAGCTGTTTTTT. Translation: CASTPSRQTGELFF. The full variable domain, completed using reference TRBV7-8 and TRBJ2-2, is GAGVSQSPRYKVAKRGQDVALRCDPISGHVSLFWYQQALGQGPEFLTYFQNEAQLDKSGLPSDRFFAERPEGSVSTLKIQRTQQEDSAVYLCASTPSRQTGELFFGEGSRLTVL.

This clone has more than one count but fewer than ten. The CDR3 region is CASSESAGTGVSDTQYF. The DNA of the CDR3 is TGTGCCAGCAGTGAAAGCGCCGGGACAGGGGTATCAGATACGCAGTATTTT. V is TRBV6-1 and J is TRBJ2-3, with TRBD1 matching over 10 bases. The CDR3 is 17 amino acids. Germline V gene sequence: CDR1 MNHNS, CDR2 SASEGT. V gave up 2 bases and J gave up 4 bases; unmatched junction bases: 9.

This clone was found a few times. This chain links TRBV2 with TRBJ2-1; a weak D match, TRBD1 (6 bases). The CDR3 sequence is 14 residues long. Trimming removed 7 bases at V and 5 bases at J, with 15 bases between. CDR1 and CDR2 (germline): SNHLY, FYNNEI. CDR3 DNA: TGTGCCAGCACAAGGACAGAAATTAACAATGAGCAGTTCTTC. It encodes CASTRTEINNEQFF.

The gene calls are TRBV6-5 and TRBJ2-3, with a tentative D call TRBD2 (5 bases). Germline CDR1 reads MNHEY; CDR2 reads SVGAGI. The germline V and J ends were trimmed by 6 bases and 6 bases, with 13 bases remaining between them. There are 13 residues in the CDR3. CDR3 residues: CASRAVGVDTQYF. CDR3 nucleotide sequence: TGTGCCAGCAGGGCCGTCGGGGTCGATACGCAGTATTTT.